The 19 T cell receptor beta chains below come from one sample, sequenced in a study of blood T cell repertoires in COVID-19. Here immunoSEQ multiplex PCR was the method, and the copy in TCRdb shows in-frame clones only, minus some. The sample lists 100,000 to 120,000 clones, about 85% occurring once. What was sequenced was peripheral blood. All receptors come from a human donor in a cohort sampled during active COVID-19.

This rearrangement joins TRBV28 to TRBJ2-5, with a weak D call TRBD1 (6 bases). The CDR3 covers 13 residues. Germline lookup yields CDR1 MDHEN and CDR2 SYDVKM. V was pared by 3 bases and J by 4 bases, with 9 bases between. CDR3 amino acids: CASSFPGAETQYF. Here the CDR3 DNA reads TGTGCCAGCAGTTTTCCAGGGGCAGAGACCCAGTACTTC.

The rearrangement joins TRBV5-4 to TRBJ2-5; D gene uncertain. The CDR3 spans 17 residues. V lost 6 bases and J lost 5, with 26 bases in between. Looked up from germline, CDR1 is SGHNT and CDR2 is YYREEE (reference sequence). This CDR3 is CASTPEPARYPPETQYF. CDR3 DNA sequence: TGTGCCAGCACTCCCGAGCCCGCTCGCTACCCCCCTGAGACCCAGTACTTC.

The CDR3 coding sequence is TGTGCCACCCTACCCAGGGGCAGGGATCAGCCCCAGCATTTT. It yields the protein CATLPRGRDQPQHF. V gene TRBV28 combines with J gene TRBJ1-5; the D gene is possibly TRBD1 (6 bases). Between the trimmed V and J ends, which lost 10 bases and 5 bases, there was a span of 18 bases. Germline V CDR1 and CDR2: MDHEN, SYDVKM. The CDR3 is 14 amino acids.

The chain has TRBV6-6 and TRBJ2-7, with TRBD2 as a possible D gene (6 bases). V was trimmed by 6 bases and J by 0 bases, leaving 15 bases between them. There are 15 residues in the CDR3. Germline-derived CDR1 and CDR2 are MNHNY and SVGAGI (reference sequence). The CDR3 DNA follows: TGTGCCAGCAGACCACGGGGAGGTAACTCCTACGAGCAGTACTTC. This codes for CASRPRGGNSYEQYF.

As regards this clone: This CDR3 is also generated by other DNA sequences in the sample. The rearrangement links TRBV5-1 to TRBJ2-7, with 13 positions matching TRBD2. From germline, CDR1 is SGHRS and CDR2 YFSETQ. The J segment lost 0 bases and the V segment lost 1 base, leaving 7 bases of the junction unmatched. The CDR3 is 18 residues long. In nucleotides, the CDR3 is TGCGCCAGCAGCTTGACGACTAGCGGGGGGCTAAGCTCCTACGAGCAGTACTTC. This translates into CASSLTTSGGLSSYEQYF.

The V call is TRBV5-6, the J call TRBJ2-7; tentatively, D is TRBD2 (5 bases). The J call may not be correct, given that the DNA end is closer to TRBJ2-5. The CDR3 consists of 14 residues. Germline V gene lookup returns CDR1 SGHDT and CDR2 YYEEEE. Written as DNA, the CDR3 is TGTGCCAGCAGCTTATGGAGGCTAAAAGAGACCCAGTACTTC. Its protein is CASSLWRLKETQYF.

This chain connects TRBV6-6 to TRBJ2-7, with TRBD2 as a possible D gene (5 bases). The ends were cut back, 0 bases at V and 7 bases at J, with 7 bases in the middle. This CDR3 is built from 12 residues. Germline CDR1 MNHNY, CDR2 SVGAGI (reference sequence). In DNA, the CDR3 is TGTGCCAGCAGTTACTCGAGGGAGGAGCAGTACTTC. Its protein is CASSYSREEQYF.

V and J are TRBV4-2 and TRBJ2-7; 7 positions match TRBD2. The CDR3 contains 14 residues. CDR1 LGHNA and CDR2 YNFKEQ come from the germline V gene. Trimming at V came to 4 bases and at J to 1 base, leaving 4 bases not matched to a gene. The CDR3, as DNA: TGTGCCAGCAGCCTCGGACTAGGTTCCTACGAGCAGTACTTC. Translation gives CASSLGLGSYEQYF.

The rearrangement uses TRBV27 and TRBJ2-1; 10 nucleotides align to TRBD2. V shed 9 bases and J 4 bases; nucleotides not matched to a gene: 12. Germline V gives CDR1 MNHEY, CDR2 SMNVEV (reference sequence). The CDR3 contains 16 residues. CDR3 amino acids: CASTNRRTSGYNEQFF. The CDR3 nucleotides are TGTGCCAGTACAAACCGGAGGACTAGCGGTTACAATGAGCAGTTCTTC.

This sequence joins TRBV6-5 and TRBJ1-5; 8 bases match TRBD1. The CDR3 is 16 residues long. Germline values: CDR1 MNHEY, CDR2 SVGAGI. V gave up 0 bases and J gave up 12 bases; unmatched junction bases: 13. The CDR3 is CASSYSPPTGAGGQHF. The CDR3 coding sequence is TGTGCCAGCAGTTACTCGCCACCGACAGGGGCAGGGGGCCAGCATTTT.

The J gene is TRBJ1-1, the V gene TRBV20-1, with 7 bases that match TRBD1. With V trimmed by 3 bases and J by 3 bases, 10 bases remained unmatched. This CDR3 is built from 15 residues. The germline gives CDR1 DFQATT, CDR2 SNEGSKA (reference sequence). This CDR3 reads CSASDPRTGDTEAFF. The CDR3 nucleotides are TGCAGTGCTAGTGATCCTAGAACAGGGGACACTGAAGCTTTCTTT.

This clone has a single count. The chain carries TRBV29-1 and TRBJ2-7; no clear D. V was shortened by 2 bases and J by 7 bases, with 6 bases between the two germline ends. Germline V gene data show CDR1 as SQVTM and CDR2 as ANQGSEA. CDR3 length: 10 residues. Here the CDR3 reads CSVEWREQYF. Written as DNA, the CDR3 is TGCAGCGTTGAATGGCGGGAGCAGTACTTC.

This rearrangement joins TRBV4-1 to TRBJ2-2, with D maybe TRBD2 (6 bases). CDR3 size: 16 residues. Germline values: CDR1 MGHRA, CDR2 YSYEKL. V lost 4 bases, J lost 6 bases, and 18 bases lay in between. In DNA, the CDR3 is TGCGCCAGCAGCCTACCGGCGGGGCGGGATGCCGGGGAGCTGTTTTTT. Translation: CASSLPAGRDAGELFF.

This rearrangement joins TRBV7-6 to TRBJ2-5, with TRBD1 identical over 8 bases. The CDR3 is made up of 15 amino acids. Germline V gives CDR1 SGHVS, CDR2 FNYEAQ. The junction had 5 bases not matched to a gene; V was cut back by 5 bases and J by 0 bases. CDR3 DNA sequence: TGTGCCAGCAGCCCAGGGGGCGCTCACCAAGAGACCCAGTACTTC. Residues: CASSPGGAHQETQYF. The full variable domain, with the rest looked up from reference TRBV7-6 and TRBJ2-5, is GAGVSQSPRYKVTKRGQDVALRCDPISGHVSLYWYRQALGQGPEFLTYFNYEAQQDKSGLPNDRFSAERPEGSISTLTIQRTEQRDSAMYRCASSPGGAHQETQYFGPGTRLLVL.

The chain is built from TRBV7-8 and TRBJ2-5; 7 nucleotides align to TRBD1. The CDR3 loop spans 13 amino acids. Looked up from germline, CDR1 is SGHVS and CDR2 is FQNEAQ. The J segment lost 6 bases and the V segment lost 8 bases, leaving 9 bases of the junction unmatched. The CDR3, as DNA: TGTGCCAGCCGGGCAGGGGGAAAAAAGACCCAGTACTTC. This translates into CASRAGGKKTQYF.

The rearrangement links TRBV2 to TRBJ1-5; D gene uncertain. The V end lost 6 bases, the J end lost 5 bases, and 20 bases lay between the germline ends. The CDR3 runs 16 residues. Germline lookup yields CDR1 SNHLY and CDR2 FYNNEI. Written as DNA, the CDR3 is TGTGCCAGCAGAGATACCTCCGGGAATGGCGATCAGCCCCAGCATTTT. This codes for CASRDTSGNGDQPQHF.

This chain joins TRBV2 and TRBJ1-4; 8 bases agree with TRBD1. CDR3 length: 15 residues. From germline, CDR1 is SNHLY and CDR2 FYNNEI. V was clipped by 7 bases and J by 6 bases; unmatched bases: 10. The CDR3 DNA reads as TGTGCCAGCAACGAGAGGACAGGGTGGGATGAAAAACTGTTTTTT. Amino acids: CASNERTGWDEKLFF.

This clone was seen once. The gene calls are TRBV29-1 and TRBJ1-1; D gene ambiguous. This CDR3 is built from 13 residues. With 8 bases removed from V and 3 bases from J, the gap between germline ends came to 16 bases. Germline-derived CDR1 and CDR2 are SQVTM and ANQGSEA. CDR3 sequence: CSFYSSGYTEAFF. The CDR3 DNA is TGCAGCTTCTACTCATCAGGTTACACTGAAGCTTTCTTT.

V is TRBV20-1 and J is TRBJ2-1, with D unresolved. Trimming removed 0 bases from V and 10 bases from J, with 7 bases in between. Germline V gene lookup returns CDR1 DFQATT and CDR2 SNEGSKA (reference sequence). This CDR3 has 11 residues. The CDR3 region is CSARDLVEQFF. CDR3 in DNA: TGCAGTGCTAGAGATCTAGTAGAGCAGTTCTTC.